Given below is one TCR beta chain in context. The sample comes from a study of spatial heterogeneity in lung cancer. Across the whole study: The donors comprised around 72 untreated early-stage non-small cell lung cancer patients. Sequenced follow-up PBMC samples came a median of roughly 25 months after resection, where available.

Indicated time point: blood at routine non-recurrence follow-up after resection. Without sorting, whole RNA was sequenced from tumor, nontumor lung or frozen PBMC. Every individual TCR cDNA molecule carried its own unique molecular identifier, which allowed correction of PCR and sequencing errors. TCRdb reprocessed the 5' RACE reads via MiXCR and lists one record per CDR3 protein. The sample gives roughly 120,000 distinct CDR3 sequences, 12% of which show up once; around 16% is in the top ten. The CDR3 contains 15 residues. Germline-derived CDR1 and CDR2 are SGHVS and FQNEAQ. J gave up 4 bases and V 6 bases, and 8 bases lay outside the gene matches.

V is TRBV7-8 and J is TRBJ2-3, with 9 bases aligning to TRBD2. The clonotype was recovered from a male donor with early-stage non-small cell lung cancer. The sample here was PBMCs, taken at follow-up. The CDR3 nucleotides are TGTGCCAGCAGGAGACTAGCGGCTGGGGCAGATACGCAGTATTTT. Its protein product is CASRRLAAGADTQYF.